This T cell receptor beta chain was captured in a study of T-cell reconstitution after alpha-beta-depleted transplantation in children. Turning to this clonotype: One junction end does not reproduce the germline sequence, and a read error may be involved.

Using unique molecular identifiers, the investigators prepared the TCRbeta library. In TCRdb, the PCR reads were re-called with MiXCR into one record per CDR3 protein. The sample consists of approximately 520,000 distinct CDR3 sequences, about 31% of them appearing once. The CDR3 runs 15 residues. In germline, CDR1 is LGHDT, CDR2 YNNKEL (reference sequence). This chain joins TRBV3-1 and TRBJ2-7, with 9 bases matching TRBD2. The sequence was collected from a human donor who donated a stem cell graft to a child with aplastic anemia. The specimen was PBMCs from the stem cell graft donor, collected from the stem cell graft. The CDR3 DNA is TGTGCCACCAGCCAAGAAACTAGCGGGCCCTACGAGCAGTACTTC. Translation: CATSQETSGPYEQYF.